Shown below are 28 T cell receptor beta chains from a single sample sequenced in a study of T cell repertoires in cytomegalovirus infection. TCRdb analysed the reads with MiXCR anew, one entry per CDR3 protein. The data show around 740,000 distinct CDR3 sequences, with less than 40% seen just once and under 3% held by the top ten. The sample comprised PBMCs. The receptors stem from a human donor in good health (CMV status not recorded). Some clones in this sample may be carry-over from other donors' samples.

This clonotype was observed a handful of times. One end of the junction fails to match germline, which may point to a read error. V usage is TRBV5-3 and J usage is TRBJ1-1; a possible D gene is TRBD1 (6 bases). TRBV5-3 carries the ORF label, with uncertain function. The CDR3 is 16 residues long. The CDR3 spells CASSFSLKTGNTEAFF. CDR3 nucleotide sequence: TGTGCCAGCAGCTTCTCGTTGAAGACAGGGAACACTGAAGCTTTCTTT.

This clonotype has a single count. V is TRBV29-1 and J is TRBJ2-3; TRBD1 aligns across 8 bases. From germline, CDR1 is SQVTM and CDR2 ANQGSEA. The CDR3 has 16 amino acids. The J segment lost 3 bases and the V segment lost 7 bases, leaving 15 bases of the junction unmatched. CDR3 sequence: CSARDRRTFGTDTQYF. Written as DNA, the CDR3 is TGCAGCGCTCGGGACAGGCGAACGTTTGGTACAGATACGCAGTATTTT.

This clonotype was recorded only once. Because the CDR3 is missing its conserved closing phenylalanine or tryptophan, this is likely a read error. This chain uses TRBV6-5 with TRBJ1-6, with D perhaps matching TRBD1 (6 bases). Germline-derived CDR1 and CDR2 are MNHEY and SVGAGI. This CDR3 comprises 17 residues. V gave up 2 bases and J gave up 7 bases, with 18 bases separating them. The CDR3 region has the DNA TGTGCCAGCAGTTACCAGCTAACAGGGCGAGGGAATTCACCCCTCCACTTA. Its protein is CASSYQLTGRGNSPLHL.

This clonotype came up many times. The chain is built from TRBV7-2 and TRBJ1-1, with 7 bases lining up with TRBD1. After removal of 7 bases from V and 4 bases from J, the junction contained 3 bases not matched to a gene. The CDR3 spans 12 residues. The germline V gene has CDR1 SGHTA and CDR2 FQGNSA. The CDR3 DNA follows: TGTGCCAGCAAAAAGGGGGCCACTGAAGCTTTCTTT. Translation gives CASKKGATEAFF.

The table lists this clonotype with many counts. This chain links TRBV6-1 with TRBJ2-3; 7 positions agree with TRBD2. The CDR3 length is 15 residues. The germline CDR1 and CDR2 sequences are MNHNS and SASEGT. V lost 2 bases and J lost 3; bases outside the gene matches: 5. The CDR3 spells CASSENPGGTDTQYF. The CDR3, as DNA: TGTGCCAGCAGTGAAAATCCGGGAGGTACAGATACGCAGTATTTT.

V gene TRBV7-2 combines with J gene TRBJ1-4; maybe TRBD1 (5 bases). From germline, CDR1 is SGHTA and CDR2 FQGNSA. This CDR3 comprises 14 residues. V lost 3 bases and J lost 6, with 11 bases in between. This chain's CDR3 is CASSLEQGDEKLFF. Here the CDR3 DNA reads TGTGCCAGCAGCTTGGAGCAGGGAGATGAAAAACTGTTTTTT.

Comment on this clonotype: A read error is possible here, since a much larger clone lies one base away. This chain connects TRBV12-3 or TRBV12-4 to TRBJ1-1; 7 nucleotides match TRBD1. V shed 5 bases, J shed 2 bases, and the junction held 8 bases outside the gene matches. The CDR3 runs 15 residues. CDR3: CASSRQGGGNTEAFF. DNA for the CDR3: TGTGCCAGCAGTAGGCAGGGGGGCGGCAACACTGAAGCTTTCTTT.

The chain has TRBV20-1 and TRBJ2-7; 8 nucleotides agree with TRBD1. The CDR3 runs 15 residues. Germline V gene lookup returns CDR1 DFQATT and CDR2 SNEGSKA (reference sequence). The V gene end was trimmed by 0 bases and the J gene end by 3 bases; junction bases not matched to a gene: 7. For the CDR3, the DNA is TGCAGTGCTAGAGATCAGGGGGCGAATTTCTACGAGCAGTACTTC. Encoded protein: CSARDQGANFYEQYF.

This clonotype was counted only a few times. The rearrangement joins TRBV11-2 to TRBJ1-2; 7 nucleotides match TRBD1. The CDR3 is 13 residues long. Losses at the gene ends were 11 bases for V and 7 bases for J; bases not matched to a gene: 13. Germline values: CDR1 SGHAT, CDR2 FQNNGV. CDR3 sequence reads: CAVNGGGLGGYTF. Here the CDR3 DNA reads TGTGCCGTGAACGGAGGGGGCTTGGGTGGCTACACCTTC.

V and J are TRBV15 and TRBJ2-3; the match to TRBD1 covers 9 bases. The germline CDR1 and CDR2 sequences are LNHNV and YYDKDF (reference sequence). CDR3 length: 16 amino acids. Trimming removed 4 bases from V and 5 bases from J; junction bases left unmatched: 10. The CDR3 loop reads CATSTQGQGLEDTQYF. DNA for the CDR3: TGTGCCACCAGCACCCAAGGACAGGGGCTAGAAGATACGCAGTATTTT. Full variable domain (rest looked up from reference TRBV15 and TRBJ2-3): DAMVIQNPRYQVTQFGKPVTLSCSQTLNHNVMYWYQQKSSQAPKLLFHYYDKDFNNEADTPDNFQSRRPNTSFCFLDIRSPGLGDTAMYLCATSTQGQGLEDTQYFGPGTRLTVL.

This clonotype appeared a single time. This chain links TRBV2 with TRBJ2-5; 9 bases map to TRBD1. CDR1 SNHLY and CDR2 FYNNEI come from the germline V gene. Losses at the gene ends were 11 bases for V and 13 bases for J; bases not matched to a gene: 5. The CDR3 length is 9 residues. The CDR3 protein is CAGQGPRYF. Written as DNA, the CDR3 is TGTGCCGGACAGGGGCCCCGGTACTTC. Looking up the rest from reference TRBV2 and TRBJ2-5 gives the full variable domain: EPEVTQTPSHQVTQMGQEVILRCVPISNHLYFYWYRQILGQKVEFLVSFYNNEISEKSEIFDDQFSVERPDGSNFTLKIRSTKLEDSAMYFCAGQGPRYFGPGTRLLVL.

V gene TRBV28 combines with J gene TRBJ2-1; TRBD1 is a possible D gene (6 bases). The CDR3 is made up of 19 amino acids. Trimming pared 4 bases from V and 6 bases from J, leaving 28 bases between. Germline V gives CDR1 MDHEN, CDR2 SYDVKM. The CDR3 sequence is CASSSARHRRDTFANEQFF. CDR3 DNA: TGTGCCAGCAGTTCCGCCCGACACAGAAGGGACACTTTTGCCAATGAGCAGTTCTTC.

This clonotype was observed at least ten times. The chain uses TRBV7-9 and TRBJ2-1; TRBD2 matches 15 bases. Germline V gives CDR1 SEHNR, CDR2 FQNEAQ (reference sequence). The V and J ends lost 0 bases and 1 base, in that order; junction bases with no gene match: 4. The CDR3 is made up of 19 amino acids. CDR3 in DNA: TGTGCCAGCAGCTTAGCACCTGGGACTAGCGGGAGGTCCTACAATGAGCAGTTCTTC. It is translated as CASSLAPGTSGRSYNEQFF.

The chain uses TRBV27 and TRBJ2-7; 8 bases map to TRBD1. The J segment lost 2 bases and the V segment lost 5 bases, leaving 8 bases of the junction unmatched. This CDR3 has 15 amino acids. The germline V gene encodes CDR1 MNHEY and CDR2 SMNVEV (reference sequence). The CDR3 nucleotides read TGTGCCAGCAGTGTCGGGACAGGTAGAACCTACGAGCAGTACTTC. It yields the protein CASSVGTGRTYEQYF.

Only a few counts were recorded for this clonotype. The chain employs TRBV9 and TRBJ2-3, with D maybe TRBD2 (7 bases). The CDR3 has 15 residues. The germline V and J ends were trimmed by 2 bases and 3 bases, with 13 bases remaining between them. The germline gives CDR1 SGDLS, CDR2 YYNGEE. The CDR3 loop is CASSVWGGGTDTQYF. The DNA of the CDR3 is TGTGCCAGCAGCGTGTGGGGGGGCGGAACAGATACGCAGTATTTT.

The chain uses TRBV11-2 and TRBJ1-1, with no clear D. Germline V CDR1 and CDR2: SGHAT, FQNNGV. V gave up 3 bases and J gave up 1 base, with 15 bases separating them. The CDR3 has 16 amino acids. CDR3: CASSLSSGSANTEAFF. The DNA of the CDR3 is TGTGCCAGCAGCTTGAGTAGCGGCTCAGCGAACACTGAAGCTTTCTTT.

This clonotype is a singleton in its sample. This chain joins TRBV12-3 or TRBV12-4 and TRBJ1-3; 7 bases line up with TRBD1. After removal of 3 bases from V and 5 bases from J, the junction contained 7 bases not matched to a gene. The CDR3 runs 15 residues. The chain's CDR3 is CASSFGGTVRNTIYF. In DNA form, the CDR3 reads TGTGCCAGCAGTTTCGGGGGGACAGTTCGAAACACCATATATTTT.

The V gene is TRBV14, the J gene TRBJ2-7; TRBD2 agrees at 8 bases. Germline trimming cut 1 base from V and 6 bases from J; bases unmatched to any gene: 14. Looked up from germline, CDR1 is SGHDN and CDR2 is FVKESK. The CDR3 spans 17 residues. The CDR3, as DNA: TGTGCCAGCAGCCAAGTCGTCGGTACGGGAGGGCCTATCGAGCAGTACTTC. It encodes CASSQVVGTGGPIEQYF.

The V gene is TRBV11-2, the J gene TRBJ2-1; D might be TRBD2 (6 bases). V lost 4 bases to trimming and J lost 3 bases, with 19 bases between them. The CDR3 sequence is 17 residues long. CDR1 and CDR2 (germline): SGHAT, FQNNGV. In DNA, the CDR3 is TGTGCCAGCAGCTCCGCGGGACGGTCCCGCAACTACAATGAGCAGTTCTTC. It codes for CASSSAGRSRNYNEQFF. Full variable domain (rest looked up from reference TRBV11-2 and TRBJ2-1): EAGVAQSPRYKIIEKRQSVAFWCNPISGHATLYWYQQILGQGPKLLIQFQNNGVVDDSQLPKDRFSAERLKGVDSTLKIQPAKLEDSAVYLCASSSAGRSRNYNEQFFGPGTRLTVL.

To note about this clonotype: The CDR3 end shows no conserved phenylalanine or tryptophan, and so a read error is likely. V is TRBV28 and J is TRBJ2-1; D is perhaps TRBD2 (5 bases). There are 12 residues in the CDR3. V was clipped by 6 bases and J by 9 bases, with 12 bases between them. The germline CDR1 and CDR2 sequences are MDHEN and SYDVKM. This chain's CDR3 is CASSRGRVEQFL. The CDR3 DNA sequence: TGTGCCAGCAGCCGAGGGAGAGTTGAGCAGTTCTTA.

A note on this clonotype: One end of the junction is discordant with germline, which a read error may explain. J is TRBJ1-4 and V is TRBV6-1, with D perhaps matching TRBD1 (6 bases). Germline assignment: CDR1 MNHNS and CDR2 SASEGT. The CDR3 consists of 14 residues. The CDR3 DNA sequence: TGTGCCGGCAGTGAGACAGGCGGTAATGAAAAACTGTTTTTT. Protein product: CAGSETGGNEKLFF.

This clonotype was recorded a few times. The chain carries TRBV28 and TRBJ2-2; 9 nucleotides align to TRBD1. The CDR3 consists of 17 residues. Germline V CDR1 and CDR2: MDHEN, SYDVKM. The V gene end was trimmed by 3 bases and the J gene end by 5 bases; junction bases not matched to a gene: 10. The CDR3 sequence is CASSLWTTGTGTGELFF. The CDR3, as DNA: TGTGCCAGCAGTTTGTGGACAACCGGGACAGGGACCGGGGAGCTGTTTTTT.

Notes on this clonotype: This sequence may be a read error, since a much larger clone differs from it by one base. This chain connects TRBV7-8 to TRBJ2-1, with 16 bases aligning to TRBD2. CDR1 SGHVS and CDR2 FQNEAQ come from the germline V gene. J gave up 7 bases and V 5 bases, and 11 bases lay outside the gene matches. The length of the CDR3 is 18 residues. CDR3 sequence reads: CASSLMTGTSGRGNEQFF. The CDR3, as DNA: TGTGCCAGCAGCCTCATGACCGGGACTAGCGGGAGGGGGAATGAGCAGTTCTTC.

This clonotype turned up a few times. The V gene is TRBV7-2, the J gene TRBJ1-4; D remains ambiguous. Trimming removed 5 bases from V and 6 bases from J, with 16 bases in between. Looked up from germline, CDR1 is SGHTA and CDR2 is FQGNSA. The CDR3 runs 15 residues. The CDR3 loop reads CASSLGPRADEKLFF. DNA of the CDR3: TGTGCCAGCAGCCTAGGGCCCCGAGCGGATGAAAAACTGTTTTTT.

CDR3 bases: TGCAGTGCGGCTCCACAGGGAATTCTTCACCAGCCCCAGCATTTT. This encodes CSAAPQGILHQPQHF. The chain carries TRBV20-1 and TRBJ1-5; tentatively, D is TRBD1 (6 bases). The V and J ends lost 6 bases and 7 bases respectively, with 22 bases between them. The CDR3 sequence is 15 residues long. From germline, CDR1 is DFQATT and CDR2 SNEGSKA (reference sequence).

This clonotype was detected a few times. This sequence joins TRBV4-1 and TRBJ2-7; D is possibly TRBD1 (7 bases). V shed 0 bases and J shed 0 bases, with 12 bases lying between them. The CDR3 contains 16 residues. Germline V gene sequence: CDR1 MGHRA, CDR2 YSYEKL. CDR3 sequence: CASSQETGRSSYEQYF. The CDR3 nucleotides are TGCGCCAGCAGCCAAGAGACAGGGAGGAGCTCCTACGAGCAGTACTTC.

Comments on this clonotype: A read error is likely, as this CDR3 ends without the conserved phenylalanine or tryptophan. The CDR3 sequence: CSTSRGGGQPQHC. CDR3 DNA: TGTTCCACCAGCAGGGGGGGGGGTCAGCCCCAGCATTGT. The chain links TRBV15 to TRBJ1-5; the match to TRBD1 covers 7 bases. The CDR3 is made up of 13 amino acids. Germline V gene sequence: CDR1 LNHNV, CDR2 YYDKDF (reference sequence).

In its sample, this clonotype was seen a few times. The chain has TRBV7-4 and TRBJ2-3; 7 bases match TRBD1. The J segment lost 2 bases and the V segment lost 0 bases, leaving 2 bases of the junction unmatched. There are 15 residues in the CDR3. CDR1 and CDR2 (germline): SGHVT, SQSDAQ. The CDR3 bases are TGTGCCAGCAGCTTAGCGACAGGGTTCACAGATACGCAGTATTTT. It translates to CASSLATGFTDTQYF. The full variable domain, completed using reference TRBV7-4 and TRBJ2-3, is GAGVSQSPRYKVAKRGRDVALRCDSISGHVTLYWYRQTLGQGSEVLTYSQSDAQRDKSGRPSGRFSAERPERSVSTLKIQRTEQGDSAVYLCASSLATGFTDTQYFGPGTRLTVL.